Following are 30 T cell receptor beta chains from one sample sequenced in a study of blood T cells in healthy people across ages. The second PCR ran about 6 to 12 cycles with a sample-barcoded 5' primer and J-beta primers. MiXCR, applied by TCRdb to the 5' RACE reads, yields one record per CDR3 protein. The data contain 1.5 million to 2 million distinct CDR3 sequences, approximately 32% of them seen just once; the ten biggest clones take up about 11%. The sequenced sample was blood. Receptors were obtained from a woman in her twenties or thirties in good health.

A few counts support this clonotype. J is TRBJ2-7 and V is TRBV6-4; D is possibly TRBD2 (6 bases). The CDR3 extends over 12 amino acids. Trimming removed 9 bases at V and 6 bases at J, with 15 bases between. Germline lookup yields CDR1 MRHNA and CDR2 SNTAGT. The CDR3 DNA reads as TGTGCCAGTCCGACGGAGGGCATCGAGCAGTACTTC. This gives the protein CASPTEGIEQYF.

This clonotype has a count of ten or more. Here the CDR3 reads CASSFTAGPDYEQYF. The CDR3 DNA is TGTGCCAGCAGCTTCACAGCAGGCCCTGACTACGAGCAGTACTTC. The chain recombines TRBV7-8 with TRBJ2-7; D is unresolved. The germline V and J ends were trimmed by 3 bases and 3 bases, with 15 bases remaining between them. The germline V gene encodes CDR1 SGHVS and CDR2 FQNEAQ. The CDR3 covers 15 residues. Complete variable domain (other parts from reference TRBV7-8 and TRBJ2-7): GAGVSQSPRYKVAKRGQDVALRCDPISGHVSLFWYQQALGQGPEFLTYFQNEAQLDKSGLPSDRFFAERPEGSVSTLKIQRTQQEDSAVYLCASSFTAGPDYEQYFGPGTRLTVT.

This clonotype was observed a few times. This sequence joins TRBV29-1 and TRBJ1-1; 7 nucleotides agree with TRBD1. From germline, CDR1 is SQVTM and CDR2 ANQGSEA. The length of the CDR3 is 13 residues. The V gene end was trimmed by 7 bases and the J gene end by 2 bases; junction bases not matched to a gene: 7. CDR3 in DNA: TGCAGCGCCGAGACAGGGCAAAACACTGAAGCTTTCTTT. This sequence encodes CSAETGQNTEAFF. The full variable domain, with the rest looked up from reference TRBV29-1 and TRBJ1-1, is SAVISQKPSRDICQRGTSLTIQCQVDSQVTMMFWYRQQPGQSLTLIATANQGSEATYESGFVIDKFPISRPNLTFSTLTVSNMSPEDSSIYLCSAETGQNTEAFFGQGTRLTVV.

V usage is TRBV6-6 and J usage is TRBJ2-1; D is possibly TRBD2 (6 bases). V gave up 3 bases and J gave up 0 bases, with 12 bases separating them. Germline V gene lookup returns CDR1 MNHNY and CDR2 SVGAGI (reference sequence). The CDR3 consists of 16 residues. The DNA for the CDR3 is TGTGCCAGCAGTTATGGGGGGAGGAGCTCCTACAATGAGCAGTTCTTC. This gives the protein CASSYGGRSSYNEQFF.

This chain uses TRBV29-1 with TRBJ1-1; no firm D call. CDR3 length: 13 residues. The V gene's germline CDR1 is SQVTM and CDR2 ANQGSEA. V was pared by 7 bases and J by 0 bases, with 12 bases between. The CDR3 nucleotides read TGCAGCGCCCAGGAGCGGATGAACACTGAAGCTTTCTTT. Protein: CSAQERMNTEAFF. The variable domain in full, completed from reference TRBV29-1 and TRBJ1-1, reads SAVISQKPSRDICQRGTSLTIQCQVDSQVTMMFWYRQQPGQSLTLIATANQGSEATYESGFVIDKFPISRPNLTFSTLTVSNMSPEDSSIYLCSAQERMNTEAFFGQGTRLTVV.

This clonotype was seen more than once but under ten times. This chain links TRBV6-1 with TRBJ1-2, with TRBD1 as a possible D gene (5 bases). The CDR3 is 13 amino acids. Looked up from germline, CDR1 is MNHNS and CDR2 is SASEGT. Trimming took 5 bases from V and 3 from J, leaving 10 bases between them. This CDR3 reads CASSTTADYGYTF. The DNA of the CDR3 is TGTGCCAGCAGTACGACAGCTGACTATGGCTACACCTTC.

This clonotype was observed once. This sequence joins TRBV20-1 and TRBJ2-3; D tentatively reads TRBD1 or TRBD2 (6 bases each). The CDR3 sequence is 15 residues long. Germline V gives CDR1 DFQATT, CDR2 SNEGSKA (reference sequence). V was cut by 6 bases and J by 4 bases, with 20 bases left in between. CDR3 nucleotides: TGCAGTGCCCCGAAGGGGGGACTTTACTCAGATACGCAGTATTTT. It yields the protein CSAPKGGLYSDTQYF.

The CDR3 spells CATSRDRTVGNEQFF. The CDR3 nucleotides are TGTGCCACCAGCAGAGATCGCACGGTGGGTAATGAGCAGTTCTTC. The chain uses TRBV15 and TRBJ2-1; D is unresolved. The CDR3 has 15 amino acids. Trimming removed 0 bases at V and 7 bases at J, with 13 bases between. CDR1 and CDR2 from the germline V gene are LNHNV and YYDKDF (reference sequence).

CDR3 protein: CASSLQAGQGWEKAFF. The DNA of the CDR3 is TGTGCCAGCAGCTTACAGGCGGGACAGGGCTGGGAAAAAGCTTTCTTT. The J gene is TRBJ1-1, the V gene TRBV13; 9 nucleotides align to TRBD1. From germline, CDR1 is PRHDT and CDR2 FYEKMQ (reference sequence). V gave up 2 bases and J gave up 9 bases; unmatched junction bases: 13. CDR3 length equals 16 residues. Filled out from reference TRBV13 and TRBJ1-1, the complete variable domain reads AAGVIQSPRHLIKEKRETATLKCYPIPRHDTVYWYQQGPGQDPQFLISFYEKMQSDKGSIPDRFSAQQFSDYHSELNMSSLELGDSALYFCASSLQAGQGWEKAFFGQGTRLTVV.

The chain couples TRBV5-1 to TRBJ2-7; TRBD1 is a possible D gene (6 bases). V shed 0 bases and J shed 1 base, with 20 bases lying between them. The CDR3 runs 18 residues. CDR1 and CDR2 from the germline V gene are SGHRS and YFSETQ. CDR3 sequence (DNA): TGCGCCAGCAGCTTGGGAATCCTGACAGGACACAATTCCTACGAGCAGTACTTC. Protein: CASSLGILTGHNSYEQYF.

This clonotype was recorded a few times. The chain uses TRBV3-1 and TRBJ2-5; D gene uncertain. The V gene's germline CDR1 is LGHDT and CDR2 YNNKEL (reference sequence). V was pared by 6 bases and J by 0 bases, with 20 bases between. The CDR3 runs 17 residues. The CDR3 nucleotides read TGTGCCAGCAGGCGCTTCATTTACCCGCCTGACCAAGAGACCCAGTACTTC. It translates to CASRRFIYPPDQETQYF.

This chain joins TRBV20-1 and TRBJ1-6, with D maybe TRBD1 (6 bases). V was shortened by 6 bases and J by 7 bases, with 19 bases between the two germline ends. Per the germline V gene, CDR1 is DFQATT and CDR2 is SNEGSKA (reference sequence). The CDR3 loop spans 15 amino acids. The CDR3 sequence: CSAVDGGRSNSPLHF. The CDR3 DNA reads as TGCAGTGCCGTGGACGGGGGGCGCTCCAATTCACCCCTCCACTTT.

For this clonotype: An end of the junction differs from the germline gene, which may be a read error. The chain uses TRBV29-1 and TRBJ2-3; possibly TRBD1 for D (6 bases). Germline V CDR1 and CDR2: SQVTM, ANQGSEA. The CDR3 consists of 13 residues. The CDR3 here is CSVKGHYTDMQYF. The CDR3 nucleotides are TGCAGCGTTAAGGGACACTACACAGATATGCAGTATTTT.

The chain is built from TRBV6-5 and TRBJ2-1; D possibly corresponds to TRBD1 (5 bases). The V end was cut by 7 bases, the J end by 4 bases, with 14 bases between. The V gene's germline CDR1 is MNHEY and CDR2 SVGAGI. This CDR3 has 14 amino acids. The CDR3 is CASTAGRAYNEQFF. The CDR3 DNA is TGTGCCAGCACCGCTGGCAGGGCTTACAATGAGCAGTTCTTC.

V usage is TRBV29-1 and J usage is TRBJ2-3; D is unresolved. The V end lost 7 bases, the J end lost 4 bases, and 15 bases lay between the germline ends. Germline V CDR1 and CDR2: SQVTM, ANQGSEA. This CDR3 is built from 13 residues. The CDR3: CSAEDPPADTQYF. CDR3 DNA sequence: TGCAGCGCTGAGGATCCCCCCGCAGATACGCAGTATTTT.

The rearrangement links TRBV4-1 to TRBJ2-7; no reliable D call. V was trimmed by 0 bases and J by 0 bases, leaving 9 bases between them. Per the germline V gene, CDR1 is MGHRA and CDR2 is YSYEKL. This CDR3 has 15 residues. CDR3 amino acids: CASSQDIVNSYEQYF. The CDR3 nucleotides read TGCGCCAGCAGCCAAGATATCGTCAACTCCTACGAGCAGTACTTC.

This clonotype was counted only a few times. Sequence at one end of the junction differs from germline and may be a read error. This chain joins TRBV10-3 and TRBJ1-1; D gene uncertain. Germline loops: CDR1 ENHRY, CDR2 SYGVKD. The CDR3 sequence is 12 residues long. Here the CDR3 DNA reads TGTGTCATCAAAGCAGGACCGGCTAAAGCTTTCTTT. Protein product: CVIKAGPAKAFF.

This clonotype was detected many times. The chain recombines TRBV7-8 with TRBJ2-7, with a tentative D call TRBD1 (6 bases). Trimming cost V 3 bases and J 1 base, with 19 bases left between them. The CDR3 consists of 17 residues. The germline CDR1 and CDR2 sequences are SGHVS and FQNEAQ. The CDR3, as DNA: TGTGCCAGCAGCTTTTCCGGGGCCGGGACACTGTCCTACGAGCAGTACTTC. It yields the protein CASSFSGAGTLSYEQYF.

This clonotype occurred many times. The chain links TRBV20-1 to TRBJ2-5; 7 nucleotides align to TRBD1. Germline CDR1 is DFQATT and CDR2 is SNEGSKA (reference sequence). The CDR3 sequence is 14 residues long. Losses at the gene ends were 3 bases for V and 5 bases for J; bases not matched to a gene: 9. Here the CDR3 reads CSASPIGGKETQYF. In nucleotides, the CDR3 is TGCAGTGCTAGCCCGATAGGGGGCAAGGAGACCCAGTACTTC.

There are a few counts of this clonotype. The chain has TRBV30 and TRBJ2-1; the D gene could be TRBD1 or TRBD2 (5 bases each). Looked up from germline, CDR1 is GTSNPN and CDR2 is SVGIG (reference sequence). The CDR3 has 12 residues. Trimming pared 0 bases from V and 9 bases from J, leaving 9 bases between. The CDR3 protein is CAWSVRGSEQFF. The CDR3 DNA sequence: TGTGCCTGGAGTGTACGGGGCAGTGAGCAGTTCTTC.

This chain joins TRBV10-3 and TRBJ2-3; D is unresolved. V lost 6 bases, J lost 0 bases, and 7 bases lay in between. The CDR3 has 13 residues. CDR1 and CDR2 from the germline V gene are ENHRY and SYGVKD. The CDR3 DNA sequence: TGTGCCATCAGGCAACGAAGCACAGATACGCAGTATTTT. Translation gives CAIRQRSTDTQYF.

This clonotype was counted many times. CDR3 nucleotide sequence: TGTGCCAGCAGCTTAAGACTTGGGACTAGCGGTCTTACAGATACGCAGTATTTT. Its translation: CASSLRLGTSGLTDTQYF. The V call is TRBV11-2, the J call TRBJ2-3; 11 bases align to TRBD2. This CDR3 comprises 18 residues. CDR1 and CDR2 from the germline V gene are SGHAT and FQNNGV. The ends lost 2 bases at V and 3 bases at J; junction bases unmatched: 10. The full variable domain, with the rest looked up from reference TRBV11-2 and TRBJ2-3, is EAGVAQSPRYKIIEKRQSVAFWCNPISGHATLYWYQQILGQGPKLLIQFQNNGVVDDSQLPKDRFSAERLKGVDSTLKIQPAKLEDSAVYLCASSLRLGTSGLTDTQYFGPGTRLTVL.

There are a few counts of this clonotype. The CDR3 DNA reads TGTGCCAGCAGATCGGCGGGATTGTCCTACGAGCAGTACTTC. It specifies CASRSAGLSYEQYF. This chain connects TRBV2 to TRBJ2-7, with D perhaps TRBD2 (6 bases). CDR3 length equals 14 residues. The germline V and J ends were trimmed by 6 bases and 1 base, with 13 bases remaining between them. Germline V gene data show CDR1 as SNHLY and CDR2 as FYNNEI.

J is TRBJ2-2 and V is TRBV6-5; D is possibly TRBD1 (6 bases). This CDR3 has 14 amino acids. The V gene lost 8 bases and the J gene lost 0 bases, with 10 bases spanning the gap. Germline V CDR1 and CDR2: MNHEY, SVGAGI. The CDR3 loop reads CASSGHTNTGELFF. The CDR3 nucleotides read TGTGCCAGCTCGGGACACACGAACACCGGGGAGCTGTTTTTT.

The V gene is TRBV27, the J gene TRBJ1-2; D remains ambiguous. The CDR3 has 15 residues. Germline V gives CDR1 MNHEY, CDR2 SMNVEV (reference sequence). Trimming removed 3 bases from V and 6 bases from J, with 17 bases in between. CDR3 coding DNA: TGTGCCAGCAGTTTTGATCCCGGGCGGCGGAATGGCTACACCTTC. The encoded protein is CASSFDPGRRNGYTF.

This clonotype was counted a few times. This chain links TRBV4-1 with TRBJ2-2, with TRBD2 matching over 7 bases. CDR1 and CDR2 (germline): MGHRA, YSYEKL. The CDR3 covers 17 residues. V gave up 3 bases and J gave up 1 base; unmatched junction bases: 8. The CDR3: CASSQLTGGWNTGELFF. The CDR3 DNA sequence: TGCGCCAGCAGCCAGCTAACGGGGGGATGGAACACCGGGGAGCTGTTTTTT.

This chain links TRBV5-8 with TRBJ1-2, with D hard to call. The CDR3 is 14 residues long. The V and J ends lost 0 bases and 7 bases respectively, with 13 bases between them. Germline V CDR1 and CDR2: SGHTS, YDEGEE. CDR3 bases: TGTGCCAGCAGCTTGGAGGGCCGCGGACCTGGCTACACCTTC. This codes for CASSLEGRGPGYTF.

This clonotype came up a few times. This rearrangement joins TRBV5-1 to TRBJ2-1, with TRBD2 matching 11 bases. J gave up 9 bases and V 1 base, and 6 bases lay outside the gene matches. The CDR3 consists of 15 residues. Germline V gene data show CDR1 as SGHRS and CDR2 as YFSETQ. Here the CDR3 reads CASSLTGLAESEQFF. DNA for the CDR3: TGCGCCAGCAGCTTGACGGGACTAGCGGAGAGTGAGCAGTTCTTC. The full variable domain, rest sourced from reference TRBV5-1 and TRBJ2-1, is KAGVTQTPRYLIKTRGQQVTLSCSPISGHRSVSWYQQTPGQGLQFLFEYFSETQRNKGNFPGRFSGRQFSNSRSEMNVSTLELGDSALYLCASSLTGLAESEQFFGPGTRLTVL.

CDR3: CASSPRNAWSFPSDTQYF. The CDR3 bases are TGTGCCAGCAGCCCCCGTAACGCCTGGAGCTTTCCATCCGATACGCAGTATTTT. The chain joins TRBV3-1 to TRBJ2-3; unclear D gene. CDR1 and CDR2 from the germline V gene are LGHDT and YNNKEL (reference sequence). The CDR3 extends over 18 amino acids. Trimming left V 4 bases short and J 6 bases short, with 26 bases between.

This clonotype was seen a few times. The rearrangement joins TRBV20-1 to TRBJ2-6; tentatively, D is TRBD1 (6 bases). V was cut by 0 bases and J by 2 bases, with 20 bases left in between. The germline V gene encodes CDR1 DFQATT and CDR2 SNEGSKA (reference sequence). The CDR3 has 19 amino acids. CDR3 sequence: CSARDPNLDRTTGANVLTF. The CDR3 region has the DNA TGCAGTGCTAGAGATCCGAATTTAGACAGGACAACTGGGGCCAACGTCCTGACTTTC.